What follows are 23 T cell receptor beta chains derived from one specimen sequenced in a study of T cell repertoires in cytomegalovirus infection (dated by TCRdb to between 2018 and 2021). The instrument given in TCRdb is Illumina HiSeq 1500. TCRdb reanalyzed the raw reads on its own, using fastp at Q25 for trimming and MiXCR for clone calling, and kept in-frame beta chains. Under each unique CDR3 protein, matching rows form one entry showing the most common genes and DNA. The sample table lists about 830,000 distinct CDR3 sequences, approximately 30% of them with a count of one. The ten largest clones take up around 12% of the sample. Read against the paper, the sample's treatment or condition label means: in vitro stimulation with specific CMV peptide epitopes to enrich CMV-specific T cells. What these receptors recognize is not known. Here the sequenced sample was cultured CD8+ T cells from PBMCs, taken from culture after CMV antigen stimulation. Source of these receptors: a human donor in good health (CMV status not recorded). Some clones in this sample may be carry-over from other donors' samples.

The chain couples TRBV6-5 to TRBJ2-1; TRBD1 is a possible D gene (6 bases). Trimming removed 1 base at V and 7 bases at J, with 8 bases between. The CDR3 runs 13 residues. CDR1 MNHEY and CDR2 SVGAGI come from the germline V gene. This CDR3 reads CASSYYRENEQFF. The CDR3 region has the DNA TGTGCCAGCAGTTACTACAGGGAAAATGAGCAGTTCTTC.

About this clonotype itself: An end of the junction differs from the germline gene, which may be a read error. The chain recombines TRBV7-2 with TRBJ2-1; D gene ambiguous. CDR3 length equals 10 residues. Germline assignment: CDR1 SGHTA and CDR2 FQGNSA. DNA of the CDR3: TGTGCCAACAGCCGTAATGAGCAGTTCTTC. Its translation is CANSRNEQFF.

V is TRBV3-1 and J is TRBJ1-1; unclear D gene. V gave up 1 base and J gave up 3 bases, with 15 bases separating them. CDR1 LGHDT and CDR2 YNNKEL come from the germline V gene (reference sequence). This CDR3 is 16 amino acids long. The CDR3 spells CASSQALYSQDTEAFF. The CDR3 region has the DNA TGTGCCAGCAGCCAAGCTCTATACAGCCAAGACACTGAAGCTTTCTTT.

This clonotype was counted a few times. V usage is TRBV15 and J usage is TRBJ1-1, with 8 nucleotides matching TRBD1. CDR1 and CDR2 (germline): LNHNV, YYDKDF (reference sequence). The V gene end was trimmed by 3 bases and the J gene end by 2 bases; junction bases not matched to a gene: 5. This CDR3 comprises 15 residues. The CDR3 region is CATSREDRANTEAFF. In DNA, the CDR3 is TGTGCCACCAGCAGGGAGGACAGGGCCAACACTGAAGCTTTCTTT. The full variable domain, rest sourced from reference TRBV15 and TRBJ1-1, is DAMVIQNPRYQVTQFGKPVTLSCSQTLNHNVMYWYQQKSSQAPKLLFHYYDKDFNNEADTPDNFQSRRPNTSFCFLDIRSPGLGDTAMYLCATSREDRANTEAFFGQGTRLTVV.

This chain's CDR3 is CSARPGQTYEQYF. CDR3 DNA sequence: TGCAGTGCTAGACCGGGACAGACCTACGAGCAGTACTTC. V is TRBV20-1 and J is TRBJ2-7; TRBD1 matches at 7 bases. The CDR3 extends over 13 amino acids. The germline CDR1 and CDR2 sequences are DFQATT and SNEGSKA (reference sequence). V shed 2 bases and J 2 bases; nucleotides not matched to a gene: 3.

In this sample, this clonotype turned up a few times. This chain joins TRBV19 and TRBJ1-5; D gene unclear. The CDR3 sequence is 15 residues long. Germline CDR1 is LNHDA and CDR2 is SQIVND (reference sequence). Trimming left V 0 bases short and J 0 bases short, with 6 bases between. CDR3 residues: CASSIEAGSNQPQHF. The CDR3 coding sequence is TGTGCCAGTAGTATAGAAGCAGGTAGCAATCAGCCCCAGCATTTT. Supplemented by reference TRBV19 and TRBJ1-5, the full variable domain reads DGGITQSPKYLFRKEGQNVTLSCEQNLNHDAMYWYRQDPGQGLRLIYYSQIVNDFQKGDIAEGYSVSREKKESFPLTVTSAQKNPTAFYLCASSIEAGSNQPQHFGDGTRLSIL.

This clonotype was counted a few times. This chain joins TRBV7-2 and TRBJ2-3; 11 bases are a match to TRBD1. The CDR3 spans 15 residues. Germline values: CDR1 SGHTA, CDR2 FQGNSA. Trimming at V came to 5 bases and at J to 7 bases, leaving 8 bases not matched to a gene. Here the CDR3 reads CASSRGQGASNTQYF. As DNA, the CDR3 is TGTGCCAGCAGCCGAGGACAGGGGGCCAGTAATACGCAGTATTTT.

This clonotype occurred many times. This chain joins TRBV7-8 and TRBJ2-2; D is possibly TRBD2 (7 bases). Germline assignment: CDR1 SGHVS and CDR2 FQNEAQ. This CDR3 comprises 17 residues. Deletions cut 2 bases from V and 5 bases from J, with 18 bases between. The CDR3 region is CASSLPRGGPTTGELFF. In DNA, the CDR3 is TGTGCCAGCAGCTTACCTCGCGGGGGCCCCACAACCGGGGAGCTGTTTTTT.

The chain uses TRBV28 and TRBJ1-5, with unresolved D. The CDR3 loop spans 15 amino acids. In germline, CDR1 is MDHEN, CDR2 SYDVKM. Trimming stripped 6 bases from V and 0 bases from J, with 12 bases between. CDR3: CASSPPDNSNQPQHF. The CDR3 DNA reads TGTGCCAGCAGCCCCCCCGACAATAGCAATCAGCCCCAGCATTTT.

This chain uses TRBV7-9 with TRBJ2-5, with 8 bases matching TRBD1. Germline CDR1 SEHNR, CDR2 FQNEAQ (reference sequence). V lost 4 bases to trimming and J lost 5 bases; unmatched junction nucleotides: 6. The CDR3 has 14 amino acids. This CDR3 is CASSSDRGFETQYF. In nucleotides, the CDR3 is TGTGCCAGCAGCTCCGACAGGGGATTTGAGACCCAGTACTTC.

This chain joins TRBV11-2 and TRBJ2-1; D gene ambiguous. With 4 bases removed from V and 5 bases from J, the gap between germline ends came to 21 bases. Germline CDR1 reads SGHAT; CDR2 reads FQNNGV. The CDR3 sequence is 17 residues long. The CDR3 nucleotides read TGTGCCAGCAGCTCCCTTTCGCTGATCAGCCTAGACAATGAGCAGTTCTTC. Protein: CASSSLSLISLDNEQFF. The complete variable domain, with remaining parts taken from reference TRBV11-2 and TRBJ2-1, reads EAGVAQSPRYKIIEKRQSVAFWCNPISGHATLYWYQQILGQGPKLLIQFQNNGVVDDSQLPKDRFSAERLKGVDSTLKIQPAKLEDSAVYLCASSSLSLISLDNEQFFGPGTRLTVL.

This clonotype has only a few counts. The gene calls are TRBV27 and TRBJ1-1; no definite D call. V was clipped by 2 bases and J by 7 bases, with 14 bases between them. This CDR3 contains 14 residues. The germline V gene encodes CDR1 MNHEY and CDR2 SMNVEV (reference sequence). The CDR3 DNA is TGTGCCAGCAGTTTAATCGGTTTCCAGAATGAAGCTTTCTTT. It codes for CASSLIGFQNEAFF.

The V and J genes are TRBV2 and TRBJ2-1, with TRBD1 matching 10 bases. Germline V lookup: CDR1 SNHLY, CDR2 FYNNEI. The CDR3 has 16 residues. Trimming cost V 4 bases and J 5 bases; bases outside gene matches: 8. For the CDR3, the DNA is TGTGCCAGCAGTGCTGCCGGGACAGGGGTGGACAATGAGCAGTTCTTC. Its protein product is CASSAAGTGVDNEQFF.

The chain has TRBV2 and TRBJ1-3; D gene uncertain. This CDR3 has 15 residues. Germline-derived CDR1 and CDR2 are SNHLY and FYNNEI. Trimming removed 4 bases from V and 2 bases from J, with 12 bases in between. In DNA, the CDR3 is TGTGCCAGCAGTGTAGCGGGCGGAACTGGAAACACCATATATTTT. Its protein product is CASSVAGGTGNTIYF. The full variable domain, completed using reference TRBV2 and TRBJ1-3, is EPEVTQTPSHQVTQMGQEVILRCVPISNHLYFYWYRQILGQKVEFLVSFYNNEISEKSEIFDDQFSVERPDGSNFTLKIRSTKLEDSAMYFCASSVAGGTGNTIYFGEGSWLTVV.

The chain has TRBV4-1 and TRBJ2-7; D is unclear. Between the trimmed V and J ends, which lost 1 base and 4 bases, there was a span of 14 bases. Germline-derived CDR1 and CDR2 are MGHRA and YSYEKL. The CDR3 spans 15 residues. CDR3 sequence: CASSQGSQAQYEQYF. In DNA, the CDR3 is TGCGCCAGCAGCCAAGGGTCGCAGGCCCAATACGAGCAGTACTTC.

This clonotype was seen only once. The chain is built from TRBV6-8 and TRBJ2-2; D is possibly TRBD1 or TRBD2 (7 bases each). V dropped 6 bases and J dropped 7 bases, with 21 bases sitting between them. In germline, CDR1 is MNHGY, CDR2 SAAAGT. This CDR3 contains 16 residues. CDR3: CASSPQGGASGGELFF. The CDR3 coding sequence is TGTGCCAGCAGCCCGCAGGGGGGGGCCTCGGGCGGGGAGCTGTTTTTT.

This clonotype has only a few counts. The chain is built from TRBV20-1 and TRBJ2-7, with 7 bases fitting TRBD2. This CDR3 contains 14 residues. The germline V gene has CDR1 DFQATT and CDR2 SNEGSKA (reference sequence). The V segment lost 1 base and the J segment 3 bases; nucleotides outside the gene matches: 6. The CDR3 is CSARVSGGVYEQYV. CDR3 in DNA: TGCAGTGCTAGAGTTTCGGGGGGTGTCTACGAGCAGTACGTC.

This clonotype was detected only a few times. The chain has TRBV7-9 and TRBJ2-1, with TRBD2 matching over 13 bases. Germline lookup yields CDR1 SEHNR and CDR2 FQNEAQ (reference sequence). The CDR3 has 15 amino acids. J gave up 7 bases and V 5 bases, and 5 bases lay outside the gene matches. The chain's CDR3 is CASSAGTSGENEQFF. As DNA, the CDR3 is TGTGCCAGCAGCGCCGGGACTAGCGGGGAAAATGAGCAGTTCTTC.

The chain links TRBV2 to TRBJ2-1; TRBD2 aligns across 8 bases. This CDR3 comprises 14 residues. Germline lookup yields CDR1 SNHLY and CDR2 FYNNEI. V shed 11 bases, J shed 4 bases, and the junction held 10 bases outside the gene matches. The CDR3 region is CADRASGGYNEQFF. The CDR3 bases are TGTGCCGATAGGGCCAGCGGGGGATACAATGAGCAGTTCTTC.

This clonotype was detected only a few times. This chain uses TRBV2 with TRBJ1-1; D not resolved. Germline values: CDR1 SNHLY, CDR2 FYNNEI. V lost 4 bases and J 8 bases, leaving 5 bases between the germline ends. The CDR3 loop spans 10 amino acids. CDR3 in DNA: TGTGCCAGCAGTGTTGGGGAAGCTTTCTTT. Its protein is CASSVGEAFF.

This clonotype appeared many times. The V call is TRBV7-9, the J call TRBJ2-6; D is possibly TRBD2 (7 bases). CDR3 length: 15 residues. CDR1 SEHNR and CDR2 FQNEAQ come from the germline V gene (reference sequence). The ends were cut back, 6 bases at V and 0 bases at J, with 9 bases in the middle. The CDR3 loop reads CASRGGGSGANVLTF. The CDR3 DNA sequence: TGTGCCAGCAGGGGAGGGGGCTCTGGGGCCAACGTCCTGACTTTC.

The chain has TRBV15 and TRBJ2-2; TRBD2 matches 7 bases. Germline assignment: CDR1 LNHNV and CDR2 YYDKDF (reference sequence). Unmatched junction bases numbered 7, after V lost 7 bases and J lost 2 bases. The CDR3 has 15 amino acids. The CDR3 sequence is CATTEGTTNTGELFF. CDR3 in DNA: TGTGCCACCACGGAGGGGACTACTAACACCGGGGAGCTGTTTTTT.

This clonotype occurred many times. The gene calls are TRBV7-9 and TRBJ2-7; weak D call: TRBD1 (5 bases). This CDR3 has 13 residues. V was cut by 5 bases and J by 2 bases, with 10 bases left in between. Germline V gene lookup returns CDR1 SEHNR and CDR2 FQNEAQ (reference sequence). The CDR3: CASSPRDTYEQYF. In DNA, the CDR3 is TGTGCCAGCAGCCCCAGGGATACCTACGAGCAGTACTTC.